The 22 T cell receptor beta chains below come from one sample, sequenced in a study of blood T cell repertoires in COVID-19. Clones were read by immunoSEQ multiplex PCR, and TCRdb kept only the in-frame ones, dropping some. This sample has about 200,000 clones, with 85% found just once. The sequencing sample was made of peripheral blood. The source of these receptors is a woman of 80 years or more with acute or convalescent COVID-19.

The chain links TRBV27 to TRBJ2-7, with 7 bases matching TRBD2. The CDR3 extends over 15 amino acids. CDR1 and CDR2 (germline): MNHEY, SMNVEV (reference sequence). The V segment lost 3 bases and the J segment 3 bases; nucleotides outside the gene matches: 8. CDR3 nucleotide sequence: TGTGCCAGCAGTTTGGGAAGTCGGGGGGTCTACGAGCAGTACTTC. Amino acid sequence: CASSLGSRGVYEQYF.

The chain is built from TRBV19 and TRBJ2-5, with D maybe TRBD2 (5 bases). The CDR3 totals 16 residues. Per germline, CDR1 LNHDA and CDR2 SQIVND (reference sequence). Trimming took off 2 bases at V and 3 bases at J, with 16 bases between the two ends. CDR3 sequence reads: CASSIIAPVRKETQYF. In nucleotides, the CDR3 is TGTGCCAGTAGTATAATAGCGCCCGTTAGGAAAGAGACCCAGTACTTC. Combining the CDR3 with reference TRBV19 and TRBJ2-5 gives the whole variable domain DGGITQSPKYLFRKEGQNVTLSCEQNLNHDAMYWYRQDPGQGLRLIYYSQIVNDFQKGDIAEGYSVSREKKESFPLTVTSAQKNPTAFYLCASSIIAPVRKETQYFGPGTRLLVL.

The J gene is TRBJ1-1, the V gene TRBV6-5, with 7 nucleotides matching TRBD1. The germline V gene has CDR1 MNHEY and CDR2 SVGAGI. V was clipped by 6 bases and J by 5 bases; unmatched bases: 6. The CDR3 covers 13 residues. The CDR3 sequence is CASRQGMGTEAFF. The CDR3 coding sequence is TGTGCCAGCAGACAGGGGATGGGAACTGAAGCTTTCTTT.

This chain uses TRBV3-1 (or the pseudogene TRBV3-2) with TRBJ2-5; D remains unclear. Looked up from germline, CDR1 is LGHDT and CDR2 is YNNKEL (reference sequence). The V and J ends lost 1 base and 5 bases respectively, with 8 bases between them. This CDR3 contains 13 residues. CDR3 loop: CASSQVRGETQYF. The CDR3 nucleotides read TGTGCCAGCAGCCAAGTTCGCGGCGAGACCCAGTACTTC.

The chain has TRBV4-3 and TRBJ2-1; 9 nucleotides match TRBD1. Trimming at V came to 0 bases and at J to 2 bases, leaving 5 bases not matched to a gene. CDR3 length: 17 residues. Germline V lookup: CDR1 LGHNA, CDR2 YSLEER. CDR3 loop: CASSQDPHRGPYNEQFF. The CDR3 DNA is TGCGCCAGCAGCCAAGATCCCCACAGGGGGCCCTACAATGAGCAGTTCTTC.

The chain uses TRBV7-8 and TRBJ1-1, with unresolved D. The CDR3 loop spans 12 amino acids. Trimming removed 3 bases from V and 6 bases from J, with 8 bases in between. CDR1 is SGHVS, CDR2 FQNEAQ, per germline. The CDR3 DNA sequence: TGTGCCAGCAGCTTTAGCAGAGCTGAAGCTTTCTTT. Protein product: CASSFSRAEAFF.

The chain combines TRBV2 with TRBJ1-5, with D perhaps TRBD1 (5 bases). CDR1 SNHLY and CDR2 FYNNEI come from the germline V gene. The CDR3 contains 14 residues. V lost 4 bases and J 6 bases, leaving 13 bases between the germline ends. CDR3 nucleotide sequence: TGTGCCAGCAGTGTCGGGGGTGACGGTCAGCCCCAGCATTTT. It codes for CASSVGGDGQPQHF.

The rearrangement uses TRBV7-9 and TRBJ2-7, with D hard to call. Germline V gives CDR1 SEHNR, CDR2 FQNEAQ (reference sequence). V was pared by 2 bases and J by 2 bases, with 10 bases between. There are 14 residues in the CDR3. The CDR3: CASSLRSPTYEQYF. CDR3 in DNA: TGTGCCAGCAGCTTAAGATCCCCTACCTACGAGCAGTACTTC.

The chain employs TRBV6-5 and TRBJ2-2; TRBD2 matches 7 bases. The CDR3 spans 16 residues. V was pared by 3 bases and J by 6 bases, with 10 bases of the junction left unmatched. Germline V gives CDR1 MNHEY, CDR2 SVGAGI. The CDR3 region has the DNA TGTGCCAGCAGTTATCTCGGCGGGAGATCGTCCGGGGAGCTGTTTTTT. This encodes CASSYLGGRSSGELFF.

This sequence joins TRBV29-1 and TRBJ1-4; no clear D gene. V lost 4 bases to trimming and J lost 5 bases, with 8 bases between them. In germline, CDR1 is SQVTM, CDR2 ANQGSEA. The CDR3 consists of 12 residues. The CDR3 coding sequence is TGCAGCGTTGGAGGGTCCAATGAAAAACTGTTTTTT. Its protein product is CSVGGSNEKLFF.

There are a few counts of this clone. The rearrangement joins TRBV10-3 to TRBJ2-1; 9 positions agree with TRBD1. Germline V gene data show CDR1 as ENHRY and CDR2 as SYGVKD. The CDR3 has 14 amino acids. Unmatched junction bases numbered 5, after V lost 5 bases and J lost 6 bases. The CDR3 coding sequence is TGTGCCATCAGTCCAGGGACAGGGACCAATGAGCAGTTCTTC. Amino acid sequence: CAISPGTGTNEQFF.

V is TRBV10-3 and J is TRBJ1-2, with no clear D. Looked up from germline, CDR1 is ENHRY and CDR2 is SYGVKD. CDR3 length: 10 amino acids. Trimming shortened V by 6 bases and J by 4 bases, and 3 bases separated the two germline ends. The CDR3 here is CAIRSYGYTF. DNA for the CDR3: TGTGCCATCAGGAGCTATGGCTACACCTTC.

This sequence joins TRBV6-1 and TRBJ2-7; TRBD1 aligns across 10 bases. The CDR3 spans 14 residues. J gave up 3 bases and V 3 bases, and 2 bases lay outside the gene matches. The V gene's germline CDR1 is MNHNS and CDR2 SASEGT. In nucleotides, the CDR3 is TGTGCCAGCAGTGACGGGACAGGGGTCTACGAGCAGTACTTC. It codes for CASSDGTGVYEQYF.

The chain has TRBV10-2 and TRBJ2-1; 12 bases align to TRBD1. This CDR3 spans 16 amino acids. The V segment lost 1 base and the J segment 8 bases; nucleotides outside the gene matches: 6. Germline assignment: CDR1 WSHSY and CDR2 SAAADI. The CDR3 DNA is TGCGCCAGCAGTGAGTTGTCGGGACAGGGGGCCCATGAGCAGTTCTTC. It encodes CASSELSGQGAHEQFF.

J is TRBJ2-1 and V is TRBV11-2; no firm D call. V lost 1 base to trimming and J lost 6 bases, with 13 bases between them. Germline lookup yields CDR1 SGHAT and CDR2 FQNNGV. The CDR3 consists of 15 residues. The CDR3 DNA reads as TGTGCCAGCAGCTTAGTCTTTTCCCTAACCAATGAGCAGTTCTTC. This codes for CASSLVFSLTNEQFF.

This clone was recorded once. V usage is TRBV6-2 or TRBV6-3 and J usage is TRBJ2-5; D ambiguous. CDR1 and CDR2 from the germline V gene are MNHEY and SVGEGT. The CDR3 runs 14 residues. With 4 bases removed from V and 5 bases from J, the gap between germline ends came to 14 bases. CDR3 in amino acids: CASSWASPRETQYF. The CDR3 nucleotides read TGTGCCAGCAGTTGGGCCAGCCCCAGGGAGACCCAGTACTTC.

This clone is a singleton in its sample. The CDR3 DNA follows: TGTGCCACTGGCAACAGGGTGGCCACTGAAGCTTTCTTT. This translates into CATGNRVATEAFF. The J gene is TRBJ1-1, the V gene TRBV7-2, with D tentatively TRBD1 (6 bases). Germline V gives CDR1 SGHTA, CDR2 FQGNSA. The CDR3 spans 13 residues. The V end lost 10 bases, the J end lost 4 bases, and 16 bases lay between the germline ends.

This chain links TRBV4-3 with TRBJ1-6; 7 positions agree with TRBD1. The J segment lost 7 bases and the V segment lost 4 bases, leaving 7 bases of the junction unmatched. The CDR3 spans 15 residues. Germline lookup yields CDR1 LGHNA and CDR2 YSLEER. In DNA, the CDR3 is TGCGCCAGCAGCCCCGGACAGGTCGGAAATTCACCCCTCCACTTT. Amino acids: CASSPGQVGNSPLHF.

V gene TRBV2 combines with J gene TRBJ1-4, with 8 bases aligning to TRBD1. The CDR3 length is 15 residues. In germline, CDR1 is SNHLY, CDR2 FYNNEI. J lost 5 bases, V lost 4 bases, and 6 bases had no gene match. CDR3: CASSGDGTGNEKLFF. CDR3 bases: TGTGCCAGCAGTGGCGATGGGACAGGCAATGAAAAACTGTTTTTT.

J is TRBJ2-1 and V is TRBV5-1; TRBD2 agrees at 8 bases. The germline V gene has CDR1 SGHRS and CDR2 YFSETQ. The CDR3 sequence is 16 residues long. The trim removed 4 bases at V and 8 bases at J, leaving 14 bases unmatched. The CDR3 region has the DNA TGCGCCAGCAGCCCCCCGTCGAGCGGGAGTTGGGATGAGCAGTTCTTC. It translates to CASSPPSSGSWDEQFF.

The chain uses TRBV11-2 and TRBJ1-5, with 7 bases that match TRBD1. Germline assignment: CDR1 SGHAT and CDR2 FQNNGV. Trimming took 3 bases from V and 6 from J; bases not matched to a gene: 8. The CDR3 consists of 15 residues. The CDR3 loop reads CASSLETGFGQPQHF. CDR3 nucleotide sequence: TGTGCCAGCAGCTTGGAGACAGGGTTCGGTCAGCCCCAGCATTTT.

This sequence joins TRBV6-2 or TRBV6-3 and TRBJ1-2; TRBD1 matches 9 bases. This CDR3 is 16 amino acids long. Germline V gives CDR1 MNHEY, CDR2 SVGEGT. The trim removed 5 bases at V and 4 bases at J, leaving 11 bases unmatched. The CDR3 DNA reads TGTGCCAGCAGTGACCCCGGGACAGGGCAGGTCTATGGCTACACCTTC. Amino acid sequence: CASSDPGTGQVYGYTF.